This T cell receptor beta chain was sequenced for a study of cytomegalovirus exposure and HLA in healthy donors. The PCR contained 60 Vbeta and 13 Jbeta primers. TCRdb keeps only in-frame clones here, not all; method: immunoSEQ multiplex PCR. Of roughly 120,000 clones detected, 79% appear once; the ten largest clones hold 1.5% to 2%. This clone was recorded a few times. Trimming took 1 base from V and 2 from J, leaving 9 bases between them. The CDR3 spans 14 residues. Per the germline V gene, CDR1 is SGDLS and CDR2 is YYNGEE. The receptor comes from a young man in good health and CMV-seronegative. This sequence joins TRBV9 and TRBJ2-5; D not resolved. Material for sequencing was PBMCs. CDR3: CASSVSWLQETQYF. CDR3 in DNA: TGTGCCAGCAGCGTATCTTGGCTGCAAGAGACCCAGTACTTC.